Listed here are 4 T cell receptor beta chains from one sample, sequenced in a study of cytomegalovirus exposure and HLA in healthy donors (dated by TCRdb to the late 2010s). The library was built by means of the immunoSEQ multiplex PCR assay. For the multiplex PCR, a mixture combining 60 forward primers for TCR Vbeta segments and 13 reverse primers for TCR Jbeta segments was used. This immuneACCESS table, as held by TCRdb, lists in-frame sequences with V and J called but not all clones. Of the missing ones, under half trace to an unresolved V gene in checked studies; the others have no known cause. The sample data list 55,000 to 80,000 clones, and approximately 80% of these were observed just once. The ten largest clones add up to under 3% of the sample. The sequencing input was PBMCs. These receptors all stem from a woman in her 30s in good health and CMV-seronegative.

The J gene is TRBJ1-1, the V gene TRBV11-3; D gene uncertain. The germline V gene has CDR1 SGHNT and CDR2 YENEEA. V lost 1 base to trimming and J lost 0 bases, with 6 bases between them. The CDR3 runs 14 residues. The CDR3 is CASSLGALNTEAFF. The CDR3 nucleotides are TGTGCCAGCAGCTTAGGAGCCCTGAACACTGAAGCTTTCTTT.

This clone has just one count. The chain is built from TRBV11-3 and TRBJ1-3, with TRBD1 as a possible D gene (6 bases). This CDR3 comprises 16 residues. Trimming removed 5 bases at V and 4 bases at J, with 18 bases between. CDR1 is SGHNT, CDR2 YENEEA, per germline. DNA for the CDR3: TGTGCCAGCAGCCTGAAGGCGGGGGCAGCCGGAAACACCATATATTTT. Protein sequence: CASSLKAGAAGNTIYF.

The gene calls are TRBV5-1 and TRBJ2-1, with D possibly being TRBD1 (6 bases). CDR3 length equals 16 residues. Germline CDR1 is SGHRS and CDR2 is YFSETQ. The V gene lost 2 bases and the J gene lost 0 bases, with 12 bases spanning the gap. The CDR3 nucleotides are TGCGCCAGCAGCTTTGGGGACACGGTCTCCTACAATGAGCAGTTCTTC. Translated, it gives CASSFGDTVSYNEQFF.

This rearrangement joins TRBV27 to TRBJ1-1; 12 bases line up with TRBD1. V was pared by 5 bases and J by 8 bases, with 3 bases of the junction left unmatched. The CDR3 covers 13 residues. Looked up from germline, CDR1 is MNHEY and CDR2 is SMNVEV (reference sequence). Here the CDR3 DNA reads TGTGCCAGCAGTGGGACAGGGGGCTTCGAAGCTTTCTTT. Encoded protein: CASSGTGGFEAFF.